Here is one T cell receptor beta chain with its context. There are many counts of this clonotype. It has no known antigen specificity. The CDR3 does not end in the conserved phenylalanine or tryptophan, so this is likely a read error. These data come from a study of T cells in Graves' hyperthyroidism and ophthalmopathy (dated by TCRdb to between 2019 and 2020). About the investigation overall: Peripheral blood was collected at initial diagnosis, before any treatment. A discovery cohort of approximately 97 patients, 43 with Graves' ophthalmopathy and about 58 with stable Graves' hyperthyroidism, was used to find distinguishing TCR V-J signatures. An independent validation cohort of under 20 hyperthyroidism patients and 17 patients who later progressed to ophthalmopathy tested prospective prediction of ophthalmopathy. In about 6 Graves' hyperthyroidism patients, the study also compared T-cell repertoires from thyroid tissue with T-cell repertoires from blood. TCR Vbeta CDR3 sequencing of 140 or so peripheral blood samples (43 ophthalmopathy, about 75 hyperthyroidism and roughly 17 progressor patients) is reported in the paper. Following sampling, methimazole starting at 30 mg daily was given to hyperthyroidism patients, and high-dose intravenous methylprednisolone was given to ophthalmopathy patients. The approximately 97 discovery patients were randomly divided into training and test sets at a 7:3 ratio. Results the study describes overall, beyond this receptor: Most expanded thyroid clonotypes (frequency above 0.001) were also detected in blood, a finding suggesting that blood repertoires may reflect thyroid immune responses. In validation, the model predicted progression to ophthalmopathy with approximately 71% sensitivity and approximately 78% specificity, a median of 6.5 months before onset. A model built on a 13 V-J signature distinguished ophthalmopathy from stable hyperthyroidism, reaching approximately 89% sensitivity and 81.08% specificity in cross-validation and 80%/75% in testing. No statistical method was used to set the sample size in advance, and investigators knew the group allocation.

TCR beta CDR3 regions were amplified from RNA transcripts. The TCR CDR3 was subjected to a first round of RT-PCR using the HTBI primer set and the Qiagen OneStep RT-PCR kit. Libraries were constructed in a second round of multiplex PCR, after which size selection and purification were carried out. Sequencing of the libraries was done on an Illumina HiSeq2000 using paired-end 100 bp reads. On the study's bioinformatics: SOAPnuke was used to process the raw data, throwing out any read that contained adapters or uncalled bases, had a mean Phred below 15, or lacked an exact constant-primer or identifier match. High-quality paired reads were merged with COPE v1.2.5, and unique nucleotide sequences were defined as clonotypes. Clonotypes were aligned to IMGT TRBV, TRBD and TRBJ reference segments using MiTCR v1.1. Analysis was restricted to V-J combinations with a frequency above 0.0001, which covered just over 98% of repertoires. A TCS score was defined as the ratio between F50 (clonal expansion) and ExV (chaos), using BLOSUM62-based TCRdist between CDR3 peptides within each V-J. Welch's t-statistics and random forest reduced fewer than 550 V-J features to around 14, which were used in a naive Bayes classifier (R e1071). The public sequencing data were trimmed at Q25 with fastp and processed into clonotypes with MiXCR by TCRdb, which kept only in-frame beta chains. For every CDR3 protein sequence, its rows merge into one entry that carries the most common genes and DNA. TCRdb's processing, not the study's, gives the V and J calls here. In this sample the table shows around 350,000 distinct CDR3 sequences, about 18% of which occur a single time. In total, the top ten clones hold 3.7% of the sample.

The germline V gene specifies MDHEN as CDR1 and SYDVKM as CDR2. The germline ends are 8 bases apart after V is trimmed by 8 bases and J by 4 bases. The CDR3 is 11 residues long, ends included. The retained sequence is limited to the CDR3, 33 bases, with the frame set at the first base. Graves' hyperthyroidism was defined as stable when no progression to ophthalmopathy occurred over 18 months of follow-up. Hyperthyroidism patients were newly diagnosed, with disease duration under 2 months, and aged 18 to 65 years. Any patient with an uncontrolled infection, another autoimmune disease, pregnancy or lactation was excluded. Diagnoses were established on the basis of clinical symptoms, serum thyroxine and TRAb, thyroid ultrasound, and orbital computed tomography. PBMCs were separated from 8 to 10 ml of fresh peripheral blood using Ficoll-Paque density gradient centrifugation. Total RNA was extracted using Trizol reagent, and RNA quality was assessed on an Agilent 2100 Bioanalyzer.

What was sequenced was blood. The V and J segments used are TRBV28 and TRBJ1-2; there is no confident call for the D gene. This receptor was identified in a woman under 30 with Graves' hyperthyroidism. The DNA reads as follows: TGTGCCAGCGTCGGGTTCTATGGCTACACCCTC. It is translated as CASVGFYGYTL.